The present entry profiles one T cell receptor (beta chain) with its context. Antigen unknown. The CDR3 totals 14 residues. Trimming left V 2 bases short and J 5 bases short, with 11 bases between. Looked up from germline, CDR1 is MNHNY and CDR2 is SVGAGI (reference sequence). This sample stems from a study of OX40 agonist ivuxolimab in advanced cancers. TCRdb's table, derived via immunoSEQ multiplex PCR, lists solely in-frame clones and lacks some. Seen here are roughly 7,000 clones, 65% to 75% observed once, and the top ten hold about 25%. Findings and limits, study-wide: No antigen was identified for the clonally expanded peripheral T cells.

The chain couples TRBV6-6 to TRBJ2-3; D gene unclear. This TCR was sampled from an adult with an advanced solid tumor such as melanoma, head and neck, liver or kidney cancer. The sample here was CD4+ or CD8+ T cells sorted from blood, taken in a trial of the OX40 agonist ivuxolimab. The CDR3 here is CASSYDQVGDTQYF. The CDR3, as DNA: TGTGCCAGCAGTTACGATCAGGTGGGAGATACGCAGTATTTT.